This is a list of T cell receptor beta chains from one sample in a study of molecular identifiers for immune sequencing clone quantification. TCRdb used MiXCR to reprocess the PCR reads, holding one entry per CDR3 protein. Among hundreds of thousands of distinct CDR3 sequences listed, 24% were seen once. The sample consisted of naive CD8+ T cells from blood, with Jurkat cell RNA spiked in. Receptor source: a human donor in good health. Some libraries in this study had Jurkat cell RNA spiked in. The CDR3 runs from the conserved cysteine through the conserved F or W. The D gene is left open where the match is weak. The size field is filled for only some rows; it gives once, few, many or a size class.

abundance: -; d_gene: -; v_gene: TRBV27; j_gene: TRBJ2-7; CDR3nt: TGTGCCAGCAGTCCAATTGCAGGAGCCTCCTACGAGCAGTACTTC; CDR3aa: CASSPIAGASYEQYF
abundance: many; d_gene: -; v_gene: TRBV5-1; j_gene: TRBJ2-2; CDR3nt: TGCGCCAGCAGCCCCCCACGCACCGGGGAGCTGTTTTTT; CDR3aa: CASSPPRTGELFF
abundance: few; d_gene: -; v_gene: TRBV4-2; j_gene: TRBJ2-2; CDR3nt: TGTGCCAGCAGCCAAGACGGCGGGGAGCTGTTTTTT; CDR3aa: CASSQDGGELFF
abundance: -; d_gene: -; v_gene: TRBV27; j_gene: TRBJ2-3; CDR3nt: TGTGCCAGCAGTTTTTTCCCTAGCACAGATACGCAGTATTTT; CDR3aa: CASSFFPSTDTQYF
abundance: once; d_gene: TRBD2; v_gene: TRBV27; j_gene: TRBJ2-7; CDR3nt: TGTGCCACCCGAGGGTCTGCGGGAGCCTCGAGCTCCTACGAGCAGTACTTC; CDR3aa: CATRGSAGASSSYEQYF
abundance: -; d_gene: -; v_gene: TRBV11-2; j_gene: TRBJ2-3; CDR3nt: TGTGCCAGCAGCTACCCCCGGGACCTAGACACAGATACGCAGTATTTT; CDR3aa: CASSYPRDLDTDTQYF
abundance: many; d_gene: TRBD1; v_gene: TRBV30; j_gene: TRBJ1-2; CDR3nt: TGTGCCGGACAGGGGGTTGGCTACACCTTC; CDR3aa: CAGQGVGYTF
abundance: few; d_gene: TRBD1; v_gene: TRBV20-1; j_gene: TRBJ2-3; CDR3nt: TGCAGTGCGGGGGCGATCGGGACAGGCGTCACAGATACGCAGTATTTT; CDR3aa: CSAGAIGTGVTDTQYF
abundance: -; d_gene: -; v_gene: TRBV19; j_gene: TRBJ2-3; CDR3nt: TGTGCCAGTAGCTCTGAGAGTACGCAGTATTTT; CDR3aa: CASSSESTQYF
abundance: few; d_gene: -; v_gene: TRBV4-3; j_gene: TRBJ1-5; CDR3nt: TGCGCCAGCAGCCAAGATACCGGGGTCACGCAGCCCCAGCATTTT; CDR3aa: CASSQDTGVTQPQHF
abundance: few; d_gene: TRBD2; v_gene: TRBV6-6; j_gene: TRBJ2-3; CDR3nt: TGTGCCAGCAGTTACTCGGACTACGGGGGGACCACAGATACGCAGTATTTT; CDR3aa: CASSYSDYGGTTDTQYF
abundance: many; d_gene: -; v_gene: TRBV12-3/TRBV12-4; j_gene: TRBJ1-1; CDR3nt: TGTGCCAGCAGGGGGGATCGTTCCTCGAACACTGAAGCTTTCTTT; CDR3aa: CASRGDRSSNTEAFF
abundance: few; d_gene: -; v_gene: TRBV5-6; j_gene: TRBJ1-4; CDR3nt: TGTGCCAGCAGCTTGGAGCGCGGGAAGGATGAAAAACTGTTTTTT; CDR3aa: CASSLERGKDEKLFF
abundance: -; d_gene: -; v_gene: TRBV2; j_gene: TRBJ2-7; CDR3nt: TGTGCCAGCGGAGGGACGGGAACCTACGAGCAGTGCTTC; CDR3aa: CASGGTGTYEQCF
abundance: many; d_gene: -; v_gene: TRBV2; j_gene: TRBJ2-5; CDR3nt: TGTGCCAGCAGTCTATCCCGAGAGACCCAGTACTTC; CDR3aa: CASSLSRETQYF
abundance: -; d_gene: TRBD1; v_gene: TRBV7-9; j_gene: TRBJ2-5; CDR3nt: TGTGCCAGCAGCTTGACAGGGGGCCGTCGGGAGACCCAGTACTTC; CDR3aa: CASSLTGGRRETQYF
abundance: many; d_gene: TRBD2; v_gene: TRBV20-1; j_gene: TRBJ2-3; CDR3nt: TGCAGTGCTAGAGATATTACTAGCGGATACACAGATACGCAGTATTTT; CDR3aa: CSARDITSGYTDTQYF
abundance: many; d_gene: -; v_gene: TRBV12-3/TRBV12-4; j_gene: TRBJ2-3; CDR3nt: TGTGGGAGTAGCCTCGCGCCCCCAGATACGCAGTATTTT; CDR3aa: CGSSLAPPDTQYF
abundance: many; d_gene: -; v_gene: TRBV7-2; j_gene: TRBJ2-3; CDR3nt: TGTGCCAGCAGCTTAGTCGGGGGAGCCTACACAGATACGCAGTATTTT; CDR3aa: CASSLVGGAYTDTQYF
abundance: many; d_gene: -; v_gene: TRBV19; j_gene: TRBJ1-5; CDR3nt: TGTGCCAGCAGGGACATAATAAAACTTCGCAATCAGCCCCAGCATTTT; CDR3aa: CASRDIIKLRNQPQHF
abundance: few; d_gene: TRBD1; v_gene: TRBV11-2; j_gene: TRBJ1-2; CDR3nt: TGTGCCAGCAGCTCCCACCGGGACAGGGGCGACAACTATGGCTACACCTTC; CDR3aa: CASSSHRDRGDNYGYTF
abundance: -; d_gene: -; v_gene: TRBV24-1; j_gene: TRBJ2-7; CDR3nt: TGTGCCACCAGTGATCGTGGGGGGTACGAGCAGTACTTC; CDR3aa: CATSDRGGYEQYF
abundance: many; d_gene: -; v_gene: TRBV7-2; j_gene: TRBJ2-1; CDR3nt: TGTGCCAGCAGCTACCTAAGCTCCTACAATGAGCAGTTCTTC; CDR3aa: CASSYLSSYNEQFF
abundance: -; d_gene: TRBD2; v_gene: TRBV5-1; j_gene: TRBJ2-5; CDR3nt: TGCGCCAGCAGCTTGGCCGGGCTAGCGGACGGACAAGAGACCCAGTACTTC; CDR3aa: CASSLAGLADGQETQYF
abundance: -; d_gene: -; v_gene: TRBV4-3; j_gene: TRBJ2-7; CDR3nt: TGCGCCAGCAGCCAAGAAAAGGGCTACGAGCAGTACTTC; CDR3aa: CASSQEKGYEQYF
abundance: few; d_gene: TRBD1; v_gene: TRBV4-1; j_gene: TRBJ2-1; CDR3nt: TGCGCCAGCAGCCCGGGGGACAGGGGTTATGAGCAGTTCTTC; CDR3aa: CASSPGDRGYEQFF
abundance: many; d_gene: -; v_gene: TRBV6-5; j_gene: TRBJ1-1; CDR3nt: TGTGCCAGCAGTTACTCGAGCGGGGGTGCTGAAGCTTTCTTT; CDR3aa: CASSYSSGGAEAFF
abundance: -; d_gene: -; v_gene: TRBV7-9; j_gene: TRBJ1-1; CDR3nt: TGTGCCAGCAGCAGGAGCACTGAAGCTTTCTTT; CDR3aa: CASSRSTEAFF
abundance: many; d_gene: -; v_gene: TRBV9; j_gene: TRBJ2-3; CDR3nt: TGTGCCAGCAGCTTGGGTTGGACAGATACGCAGTATTTT; CDR3aa: CASSLGWTDTQYF
abundance: -; d_gene: -; v_gene: TRBV27; j_gene: TRBJ2-3; CDR3nt: TGTGCCAGCAGTCCGTCCCCTTCGGGGCGGGAATTCACAGATACGCAGTATTTT; CDR3aa: CASSPSPSGREFTDTQYF
abundance: few; d_gene: -; v_gene: TRBV10-2; j_gene: TRBJ1-2; CDR3nt: TGCGCCAGCAGTGACAGCACTAACTATGGCTACACCTTC; CDR3aa: CASSDSTNYGYTF
abundance: few; d_gene: -; v_gene: TRBV6-2/TRBV6-3; j_gene: TRBJ2-2; CDR3nt: TGTGCCAGCAGTTACCTTAGACAGACAAACACCGGGGAGCTGTTTTTT; CDR3aa: CASSYLRQTNTGELFF
abundance: -; d_gene: TRBD1; v_gene: TRBV7-9; j_gene: TRBJ2-5; CDR3nt: TGTGCCAGCAGCTTAGGCGGTGGAGGACAGGAGTGGTACCAAGAGACCCAGTACTTC; CDR3aa: CASSLGGGGQEWYQETQYF
abundance: many; d_gene: TRBD2; v_gene: TRBV5-4; j_gene: TRBJ2-1; CDR3nt: TGTGCCAGCAGCTTGGGAGGCGGGAGGGCCGAGTTCTTC; CDR3aa: CASSLGGGRAEFF
abundance: few; d_gene: -; v_gene: TRBV20-1; j_gene: TRBJ2-3; CDR3nt: TGCAGTGCTAGAGATCCGACTATTCAGTCTATTCCGGATACGCAGTATTTT; CDR3aa: CSARDPTIQSIPDTQYF
abundance: few; d_gene: -; v_gene: TRBV5-4; j_gene: TRBJ2-7; CDR3nt: TGTGCCAGCAGCTCCCAGGGAATTCCCACTACGGACGAGCAGTACTTC; CDR3aa: CASSSQGIPTTDEQYF
abundance: -; d_gene: -; v_gene: TRBV15; j_gene: TRBJ1-3; CDR3nt: TGTGCCACCAGCAGAGATCTAGGTTCTGGAAACACCATATATTTT; CDR3aa: CATSRDLGSGNTIYF
abundance: -; d_gene: TRBD2; v_gene: TRBV9; j_gene: TRBJ2-7; CDR3nt: TGTGCCAGCAGCCCCACGGGGGGGAGCTCCTACGAGCAGTACTTC; CDR3aa: CASSPTGGSSYEQYF
abundance: few; d_gene: TRBD1; v_gene: TRBV27; j_gene: TRBJ2-7; CDR3nt: TGTGCCAGCAGCTTGACAGGGGTCCCAACCTACGAGCAGTACTTC; CDR3aa: CASSLTGVPTYEQYF
abundance: -; d_gene: TRBD1; v_gene: TRBV19; j_gene: TRBJ2-7; CDR3nt: TGTGCCAGTAGCCCGGGACAGGTTCTCTACGAGCAGTACTTC; CDR3aa: CASSPGQVLYEQYF
abundance: many; d_gene: -; v_gene: TRBV23-1; j_gene: TRBJ1-5; CDR3nt: TGCGCCAGCAGTCAATGGGCGGCGCACCCTAGCAATCAGCCCCAGCATTTT; CDR3aa: CASSQWAAHPSNQPQHF
abundance: few; d_gene: -; v_gene: TRBV13; j_gene: TRBJ1-1; CDR3nt: TGTGCCAGCAAGGTATGGGGAGACACTGAAGCTTTCTTT; CDR3aa: CASKVWGDTEAFF
abundance: many; d_gene: TRBD1; v_gene: TRBV6-2/TRBV6-3; j_gene: TRBJ2-7; CDR3nt: TGTGCCAGCAGTTCACCAAGACGACAGGGGGTTTACGAGCAGTACTTC; CDR3aa: CASSSPRRQGVYEQYF
abundance: many; d_gene: TRBD2; v_gene: TRBV5-4; j_gene: TRBJ2-3; CDR3nt: TGTGCCAGCAGCTTTTCGGGGGGGGCCCCAGATACGCAGTATTTT; CDR3aa: CASSFSGGAPDTQYF
abundance: -; d_gene: TRBD2; v_gene: TRBV7-9; j_gene: TRBJ2-7; CDR3nt: TGTGCCAGCAGCTTAGGCTTAGCGGGGGACTCCTACGAGCAGTACTTC; CDR3aa: CASSLGLAGDSYEQYF
abundance: many; d_gene: TRBD1; v_gene: TRBV28; j_gene: TRBJ2-7; CDR3nt: TGTGCCAGCAGTTTCGGGACAGGAGCGTCAATACGAGGGCAGTACTTC; CDR3aa: CASSFGTGASIRGQYF
abundance: many; d_gene: -; v_gene: TRBV29-1; j_gene: TRBJ2-2; CDR3nt: TGCAGCGTTACTGTGAGCAACACCGGGGAGCTGTTTTTT; CDR3aa: CSVTVSNTGELFF
abundance: -; d_gene: TRBD2; v_gene: TRBV4-1; j_gene: TRBJ2-7; CDR3nt: TGCGCCGGCAGCCCAGGACTAGCGGGAGTCTACGAGCAGTACTTC; CDR3aa: CAGSPGLAGVYEQYF
abundance: few; d_gene: -; v_gene: TRBV12-3/TRBV12-4; j_gene: TRBJ2-7; CDR3nt: -; CDR3aa: CASSSSTASYEQYF
abundance: many; d_gene: -; v_gene: TRBV7-9; j_gene: TRBJ2-5; CDR3nt: TGTGCCAGCAGACCTATGGACATCCAAGAGACCCAGTACTTC; CDR3aa: CASRPMDIQETQYF
abundance: few; d_gene: TRBD1; v_gene: TRBV7-9; j_gene: TRBJ1-4; CDR3nt: TGTGTCAGCGGGACAGGGTCTTATGAAAAACTGTTTTTT; CDR3aa: CVSGTGSYEKLFF
abundance: few; d_gene: -; v_gene: TRBV7-8; j_gene: TRBJ2-3; CDR3nt: TGTGCCAGCAGCTTAGCGTGGAGTCTCGGGGACAAAGACACAGATACGCAGTATTTT; CDR3aa: CASSLAWSLGDKDTDTQYF
abundance: -; d_gene: -; v_gene: TRBV30; j_gene: TRBJ2-7; CDR3nt: TGTGCCTGGAGTGCTCTCTCTCCGGTGGGCCTTAGCTCCTACGAGCAGTACTTC; CDR3aa: CAWSALSPVGLSSYEQYF
abundance: few; d_gene: TRBD1; v_gene: TRBV11-1; j_gene: TRBJ2-5; CDR3nt: TGTGCCAGCCGACCGACAGGGGTGAAAGAGACCCAGTACTTC; CDR3aa: CASRPTGVKETQYF
abundance: many; d_gene: TRBD1; v_gene: TRBV29-1; j_gene: TRBJ1-1; CDR3nt: TGCAGCGGAATGGGATGGACAGGGATGAACACTGAAGCTTTCTTT; CDR3aa: CSGMGWTGMNTEAFF
abundance: many; d_gene: -; v_gene: TRBV19; j_gene: TRBJ2-6; CDR3nt: TGTGCCAGTAGTATAGAGAAGCGTTTCTCTGGGGCCAACGTCCTGACTTTC; CDR3aa: CASSIEKRFSGANVLTF
abundance: few; d_gene: -; v_gene: TRBV20-1; j_gene: TRBJ2-7; CDR3nt: TGCAGTGCTAGAGGGGCTAGCGCCTCCTACGAGCAGTACTTC; CDR3aa: CSARGASASYEQYF
abundance: few; d_gene: -; v_gene: TRBV7-9; j_gene: TRBJ1-4; CDR3nt: TGTGCCAGCAGCTTAGATCCTAGAGTACCTAATGAAAAACTGTTTTTT; CDR3aa: CASSLDPRVPNEKLFF
abundance: -; d_gene: -; v_gene: TRBV7-9; j_gene: TRBJ2-5; CDR3nt: TGTGCCAGCAGCTTAGGTGCGGGGTTGGAGACCCAGTACTTC; CDR3aa: CASSLGAGLETQYF